The 22 T cell receptor delta chains below come from one sample, sequenced in a study of gamma-delta T cells after stem cell transplantation. TCRdb called clones anew from the RT-PCR reads with CATT. The repertoire has fewer than 350 delta-chain clones, around 4.2% of them found once; the top ten carry 90% to 95%. The sequenced sample consisted of gamma-delta T cells. The receptors were gathered from a human donor. It is not recorded whose cells these are; they may come from a transplant donor.

By share, this clone counts as medium-sized. A far larger clone is one base from this, pointing to a likely read error. The chain couples TRDV1 to TRDJ1, with 8 bases that match TRDD3. The germline V gene has CDR1 TSWWSYY and CDR2 QGS. Trimming cost V 4 bases and J 1 base; bases outside gene matches: 32. There are 24 residues in the CDR3. As DNA, the CDR3 is TGTGCTCTTGGGGGACTGTACGGGCCCCTTTACTGGGGGCCGACTCCGAGAACCACCGATAAACTCATCTTT. Residues: CALGGLYGPLYWGPTPRTTDKLIF.

This clone was observed a few times. A read error likely explains this, since a far larger clone differs by one base. The gene calls are TRDV3 and TRDJ1; D is possibly TRDD3 (6 bases). Per the germline V gene, CDR1 is TVYSNPD and CDR2 is GDNSRS (reference sequence). This CDR3 comprises 20 residues. As DNA, the CDR3 is TGTGCCATGAGCTACGATCCTGGGGTCGCCGGCGGGGGAAGCTCCGATAAACCCATCTTT. Encoded protein: CAMSYDPGVAGGGSSDKPIF.

Within the sample, this clone is medium-sized. This probably arose from a read error, given a far larger clone one base away. V is TRDV1 and J is TRDJ1; D not resolved. The V end was cut by 0 bases, the J end by 2 bases, with 16 bases between. Germline values: CDR1 TSWWSYY, CDR2 QGS. This CDR3 has 17 residues. The CDR3 reads CALGELPRHRLTDKLIF. DNA for the CDR3: TGTGCTCTTGGGGAACTCCCGCGCCACCGCCTGACCGATAAACTCATCTTT.

By share, this clone counts as medium-sized. A far larger clone is one nucleotide away, so this likely arose from a read error. This chain connects TRDV1 to TRDJ1; the D is unclear. Trimming left V 0 bases short and J 2 bases short, with 16 bases between. The CDR3 is made up of 17 amino acids. The germline gives CDR1 TSWWSYY, CDR2 QGS. DNA of the CDR3: TGTGCTCTTGGGGAACTCCCGTGCCACCACCTGACCGATAAACTCATCTTT. Residues: CALGELPCHHLTDKLIF.

About this clone: The amino acid sequence in TCRdb belongs to a much larger clone and departs from this DNA's translation at residue 4, likely a sequencing read error; the sequence shown is translated from the DNA. The chain carries TRDV2 and TRDJ1; 12 bases are shared with TRDD3. V dropped 5 bases and J dropped 4; count of bases not matched to a gene: 13. The CDR3 runs 17 residues. Germline V gene data show CDR1 as GEAIGNYY and CDR2 as EKD. As DNA, the CDR3 is TGTGCCTGTGTCACGCTTACTGGGGGATACCGAGACGATAAACTCATCTTT. It codes for CACVTLTGGYRDDKLIF.

With respect to this clone: A read error likely explains this, since a far larger clone differs by one base. J is TRDJ1 and V is TRDV1, with 12 nucleotides matching TRDD3. The CDR3 spans 28 residues. CDR1 TSWWSYY and CDR2 QGS come from the germline V gene. The chain's CDR3 is CALGAAEGVSFLPLPWGIRPSYTDKPIF. The CDR3 nucleotides are TGTGCTCTTGGGGCCGCCGAAGGGGTCTCCTTTTTACCCCTTCCCTGGGGGATACGCCCCTCGTACACCGATAAACCCATCTTT.

In regard to this clone: This DNA translates differently at residue 22 from the TCRdb protein, which is that of a much larger clone; a read error is likely, and the protein shown is the DNA's own translation. The chain employs TRDV1 and TRDJ1; D perhaps matches TRDD3 (9 bases). The CDR3 is 24 amino acids. Germline V gene sequence: CDR1 TSWWSYY, CDR2 QGS. The CDR3 is CALGDLSSYWPMEGIRVWTDKPIF. The CDR3 DNA follows: TGTGCTCTTGGGGACCTTTCTTCCTACTGGCCTATGGAGGGGATACGCGTCTGGACCGATAAACCCATCTTT.

This clone counts as large. A single base is all that separates this from a far larger clone, so a read error is likely. The chain links TRDV1 to TRDJ1; the D is unclear. Germline V gives CDR1 TSWWSYY, CDR2 QGS. There are 17 residues in the CDR3. The CDR3 sequence: CALGELPRHHLTDKPIF. As DNA, the CDR3 is TGTGCTCTTGGGGAACTCCCGCGCCACCACCTGACCGATAAACCCATCTTT.

Only a few counts were recorded for this clone. A read error is the likely source, as a far larger clone sits one nucleotide away. This chain's CDR3 is CALGAAEGASFLPLPWGIRPSYTDKLIF. CDR3 nucleotides: TGTGCTCTTGGGGCCGCCGAAGGGGCCTCCTTTTTACCCCTTCCCTGGGGGATACGCCCCTCGTACACCGATAAACTCATCTTT. This chain connects TRDV1 to TRDJ1, with TRDD3 matching 12 bases. CDR1 is TSWWSYY, CDR2 QGS, per germline. This CDR3 is 28 amino acids long. With V trimmed by 4 bases and J by 0 bases, 39 bases remained unmatched.

In its sample, this clone is large. Other DNA sequences in the sample encode the same CDR3. The chain carries TRDV1 and TRDJ1; D could derive from TRDD2 or TRDD3 (5 bases each). The CDR3 runs to 23 residues. CDR1 is TSWWSYY, CDR2 QGS, per germline. V lost 5 bases to trimming and J lost 3 bases, with 40 bases between them. The DNA for the CDR3 is TGTGCTCTTGGGCCATCTAAAGGCCCGTATCAGTGGGGCCCCTACCCGGTGTCCGATAAACTCATCTTT. This gives the protein CALGPSKGPYQWGPYPVSDKLIF.

About this clone: One base separates it from a far larger clone, so it is likely a read error. This CDR3 is also generated by other DNA sequences in the sample. The chain carries TRDV1 and TRDJ1, with 12 positions matching TRDD3. The CDR3 has 16 residues. V trimming: 9 bases; J trimming: 8 bases; junction bases outside the gene matches: 16. The germline CDR1 and CDR2 sequences are TSWWSYY and QGS. The CDR3: CALGLPQLGDTGKLIF. CDR3 nucleotide sequence: TGTGCTCTGGGGCTACCACAGCTGGGGGATACGGGCAAACTCATCTTT.

This clone is classed as medium-sized. This CDR3 is also generated by other DNA sequences in the sample. CDR3 coding DNA: TGTGCTCTTGGGGGACGCTTCTCGTTCCCTATTCCGCCTGGGTGGGATAAACTCATCTTT. This encodes CALGGRFSFPIPPGWDKLIF. This chain joins TRDV1 and TRDJ1; TRDD3 is a possible D gene (5 bases). Trimming left V 4 bases short and J 5 bases short, with 32 bases between. The CDR3 extends over 20 amino acids. The germline V gene encodes CDR1 TSWWSYY and CDR2 QGS.

On this clone itself: A far larger clone is one base from this, pointing to a likely read error. Other DNA sequences within the sample encode an identical CDR3. V gene TRAV29/DV5 combines with J gene TRDJ1, with 13 bases matching TRDD3. The germline V gene has CDR1 NSMFDY and CDR2 ISSIKDK. The CDR3 totals 18 residues. The CDR3 spells CAASPSYWGIRFTDKLIF. CDR3 in DNA: TGTGCGGCAAGTCCTTCTTACTGGGGGATACGTTTCACCGATAAACTCATCTTT.

By share, this clone counts as medium-sized. The chain links TRAV38-2/DV8 to TRDJ1; either TRDD2 or TRDD3 may supply D (5 bases each). The CDR3 runs to 21 residues. Germline V lookup: CDR1 TSESDYY, CDR2 QEAYKQQN. The V and J ends lost 1 base and 3 bases respectively, with 31 bases between them. The CDR3 nucleotides read TGTGCTTATAGGAGCAATACCTGGGCCCCTTCTCTTTACGGGGGCCCCGATAAACTCATCTTT. Amino acid sequence: CAYRSNTWAPSLYGGPDKLIF.

For this clone: This likely stems from a read error, as it lies one base from a far larger clone. This rearrangement joins TRDV1 to TRDJ1; 12 bases are a match to TRDD3. With V trimmed by 4 bases and J by 0 bases, 42 bases remained unmatched. CDR3 length equals 29 residues. Germline V lookup: CDR1 TSWWSYY, CDR2 QGS. The CDR3 here is CALGGPSAFPYGTGGYPRRVSSYTDKLIF. For the CDR3, the DNA is TGTGCTCTTGGGGGACCCTCGGCCTTCCCCTACGGTACTGGGGGATACCCGCGGAGAGTTTCTTCGTACACCGATAAACTCATCTTT.

The chain employs TRDV2 and TRDJ1; 10 bases are a match to TRDD3. The CDR3 extends over 18 amino acids. After removal of 3 bases from V and 2 bases from J, the junction contained 14 bases not matched to a gene. The germline V gene encodes CDR1 GEAIGNYY and CDR2 EKD. The CDR3 is CACDEATGGSVRTDKLIF. The DNA of the CDR3 is TGTGCCTGTGACGAAGCTACTGGGGGATCCGTGAGGACCGATAAACTCATCTTT.

For this clone: The protein in TCRdb stems from a much larger clone and differs at residue 9 from this DNA's translation, likely a read error; here the protein is translated from the DNA. V is TRDV1 and J is TRDJ1; D may match TRDD2 or TRDD3 (5 bases each). This CDR3 has 23 amino acids. Trimming pared 5 bases from V and 3 bases from J, leaving 40 bases between. Germline V CDR1 and CDR2: TSWWSYY, QGS. The CDR3 DNA follows: TGTGCTCTTGGGCCATCTAAAGGCTCGTATCAGTGGGGCCCCTACCCGGTGTCCGATAAACTCATCTTT. This codes for CALGPSKGSYQWGPYPVSDKLIF.

A note on this clone: A far larger clone is a single base away, which makes a read error likely. The rearrangement joins TRDV1 to TRDJ1; 12 bases match TRDD3. J lost 0 bases, V lost 7 bases, and 42 bases had no gene match. CDR1 and CDR2 from the germline V gene are TSWWSYY and QGS. This CDR3 has 28 residues. The CDR3 coding sequence is TGTGCTCTTGTGGCCGCCGAAGGGGTCTCCTTTTTACCCCTTCCCTGGGGGATACGCCCCTCGTACACCGATAAACTCATCTTT. Translation gives CALVAAEGVSFLPLPWGIRPSYTDKLIF.

Note on this clone: A read error is possible here, since a much larger clone lies one base away. In the same sample, other DNA sequences code for this CDR3. V usage is TRDV1 and J usage is TRDJ1, with D possibly TRDD3 on 5 matching bases. Trimming pared 4 bases from V and 5 bases from J, leaving 32 bases between. The CDR3 has 20 amino acids. CDR1 and CDR2 from the germline V gene are TSWWSYY and QGS. DNA of the CDR3: TGTGCTCTTGGGGGACGCTTCTCGTTCCCCATTCCGCCTGGGTGGGATAAACTCATCTTT. Translation: CALGGRFSFPIPPGWDKLIF.

This clone is classed as large (0.1 to 1%). Different DNA sequences within this sample yield the same CDR3. The V and J genes are TRDV3 and TRDJ1; D possibly corresponds to TRDD3 (6 bases). Per the germline V gene, CDR1 is TVYSNPD and CDR2 is GDNSRS (reference sequence). The CDR3 runs to 20 residues. Trimming pared 5 bases from V and 3 bases from J, leaving 37 bases between. The CDR3 region has the DNA TGTGCCATGAGCTACGATCCTGGGGTCGCCGGCGGGGGAAGCTCCGATAAACTCATCTTT. This sequence encodes CAMSYDPGVAGGGSSDKLIF.

Points on this clone: Since a far larger clone is one base different, this is likely a read error. The identical CDR3 is also encoded by other nucleotide sequences in the sample. The chain couples TRDV2 to TRDJ1; 13 bases are shared with TRDD3. Looked up from germline, CDR1 is GEAIGNYY and CDR2 is EKD. This CDR3 is 24 amino acids long. The ends lost 1 base at V and 2 bases at J; junction bases unmatched: 27. CDR3 sequence: CACDTGEKEYLTGGYEGGTDKLIF. The CDR3 DNA reads as TGTGCCTGTGACACTGGAGAGAAGGAATACCTTACTGGGGGATACGAGGGAGGTACCGATAAACTCATCTTT.

This clone was counted between two and nine times. Given a far larger clone just one base away, this is likely a sequencing read error. This sequence joins TRDV2 and TRDJ1, with TRDD3 identical over 10 bases. CDR1 is GEAIGNYY and CDR2 is EKD in the germline V gene. The CDR3 runs 16 residues. V dropped 0 bases and J dropped 3; count of bases not matched to a gene: 6. For the CDR3, the DNA is TGTGCCTGTGACACCCTCCGTACTGGGGGATCCGATAAACTCATCTTT. Translation: CACDTLRTGGSDKLIF.